This T cell receptor beta chain is from a study of blood T cells in healthy people across ages. As for the study in general: Per two T cells, template switching captured roughly one barcoded beta molecule.

Using a J-beta primer mix together with a sample-barcoded 5' primer, a second PCR was run for about 6 to 12 cycles. TCRdb re-analysed the 5' RACE reads in MiXCR, keeping a single row per CDR3 protein. The sample includes fewer than 1,200,000 distinct CDR3 sequences, 20% to 25% of them seen just once. In this sample, this clonotype turned up a few times. Antigen unknown. One end of the junction does not line up with germline, which may come from a read error. The germline gives CDR1 LGHNA, CDR2 YSLEER. This CDR3 has 16 residues. Study results and limitations: Both higher diversity and more naive CD4+ cells marked long-lived donors when set against aged donors.

These data also featured in a second study, about T cells of mothers and their children.

The specimen sequenced was blood. The receptor was derived from a girl aged 2-10 years in good health. V is TRBV4-3 and J is TRBJ2-1, with D maybe TRBD1 (6 bases). The CDR3 loop reads CASSQYRAGSYNEQFF. CDR3 DNA: TGCGCCAGCAGCCAATACAGGGCCGGATCCTACAACGAGCAGTTCTTC.